The clone carrying this TCR beta chain was recorded many times. Its antigen is currently unknown. This entry is derived from a study of identical twins. Healthy Caucasians provided all donations. In TCRdb, the 5' RACE reads were re-called with MiXCR into one record per CDR3 protein. Among over 200,000 distinct CDR3 sequences listed, roughly a tenth were seen once. Broader study findings: Where beta out-of-frame sequences were concerned, excess twin sharing was weaker. Cross-sectional statistics, not tracking of the same donors, supported the conclusions.

The CDR3 consists of 14 residues. The V and J ends lost 2 bases and 4 bases, in that order; junction bases with no gene match: 3. Input material: memory T cells sorted from blood. V usage is TRBV12-3 or TRBV12-4 and J usage is TRBJ1-2, with TRBD1 matching 8 bases. This TCR was sampled from a man aged 45-60 years in good health. CDR3 in DNA: TGTGCCAGCAGTTTACAGGGGGCCAGCTATGGCTACACCTTC. It is translated as CASSLQGASYGYTF.